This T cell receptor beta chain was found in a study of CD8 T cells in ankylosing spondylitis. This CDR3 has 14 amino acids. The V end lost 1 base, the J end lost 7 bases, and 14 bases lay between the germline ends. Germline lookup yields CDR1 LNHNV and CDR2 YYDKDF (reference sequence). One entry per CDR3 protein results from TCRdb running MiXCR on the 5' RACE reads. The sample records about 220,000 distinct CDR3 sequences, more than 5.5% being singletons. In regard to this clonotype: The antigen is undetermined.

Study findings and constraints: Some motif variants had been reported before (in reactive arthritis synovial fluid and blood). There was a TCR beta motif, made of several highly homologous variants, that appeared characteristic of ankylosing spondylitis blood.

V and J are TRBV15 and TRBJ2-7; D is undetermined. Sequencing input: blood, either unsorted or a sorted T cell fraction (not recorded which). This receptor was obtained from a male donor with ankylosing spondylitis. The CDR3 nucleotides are TGTGCCACCAGCAGAGCCACCGGGTTAAAGGAGCAGTACTTC. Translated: CATSRATGLKEQYF.